The 7 T cell receptor beta chains presented below share a single source sample, sequenced in a study of blood T cell repertoires in COVID-19. The table came from immunoSEQ multiplex PCR; TCRdb's copy has only in-frame clones and leaves some out. This table holds roughly 250,000 clones, almost 85% found once. The sequenced sample was peripheral blood. Receptor source: a man aged 50 to 59 with acute or convalescent COVID-19.

This sequence joins TRBV5-8 and TRBJ2-7, with a tentative D call TRBD2 (5 bases). Germline V gene sequence: CDR1 SGHTS, CDR2 YDEGEE. Between the trimmed V and J ends, which lost 1 base and 4 bases, there was a span of 9 bases. The CDR3 has 13 residues. The CDR3 DNA sequence: TGTGCCAGCAGCTTGTTTCGGGATTACGAGCAGTACTTC. It yields the protein CASSLFRDYEQYF.

This chain joins TRBV5-1 and TRBJ2-1; the match to TRBD2 covers 13 bases. The CDR3 consists of 17 residues. V was pared by 3 bases and J by 2 bases, with 5 bases of the junction left unmatched. The germline CDR1 and CDR2 sequences are SGHRS and YFSETQ. This chain's CDR3 is CASSSRLAGGPYNEQFF. The CDR3 region has the DNA TGCGCCAGCAGCTCTCGACTAGCGGGGGGTCCCTACAATGAGCAGTTCTTC.

The chain is built from TRBV9 and TRBJ2-7, with 8 nucleotides matching TRBD1. The length of the CDR3 is 15 residues. After removal of 3 bases from V and 4 bases from J, the junction contained 9 bases not matched to a gene. Looked up from germline, CDR1 is SGDLS and CDR2 is YYNGEE. The CDR3 sequence is CASSGHLQGDYEQYF. CDR3 nucleotide sequence: TGTGCCAGCAGCGGCCATTTACAGGGGGATTACGAGCAGTACTTC. Supplemented by reference TRBV9 and TRBJ2-7, the full variable domain reads DSGVTQTPKHLITATGQRVTLRCSPRSGDLSVYWYQQSLDQGLQFLIQYYNGEERAKGNILERFSAQQFPDLHSELNLSSLELGDSALYFCASSGHLQGDYEQYFGPGTRLTVT.

As to this clone: At one end the junction does not follow the germline gene, possibly because of a read error. This chain joins TRBV7-7 and TRBJ2-1; 9 positions match TRBD2. The CDR3 is made up of 16 amino acids. Germline CDR1 reads SSHAT; CDR2 reads FNYEAQ (reference sequence). The CDR3 DNA reads as TGTGCTAGCAGCCCTAGCGGGGCCAGCTCCTACAATGAGCAGTTCTTC. Translation: CASSPSGASSYNEQFF. Looking up the rest from reference TRBV7-7 and TRBJ2-1 gives the full variable domain: GAGVSQSPRYKVTKRGQDVTLRCDPISSHATLYWYQQALGQGPEFLTYFNYEAQPDKSGLPSDRFSAERPEGSISTLTIQRTEQRDSAMYRCASSPSGASSYNEQFFGPGTRLTVL.

The chain combines TRBV7-9 with TRBJ2-4; possibly TRBD2 for D (7 bases). CDR1 and CDR2 (germline): SEHNR, FQNEAQ (reference sequence). V dropped 9 bases and J dropped 3 bases, with 18 bases sitting between them. This CDR3 is built from 15 residues. The CDR3, as DNA: TGTGCCAGTTTGGGGGGGCGAGAGGACAAAAACATTCAGTACTTC. It codes for CASLGGREDKNIQYF.

The chain uses TRBV28 and TRBJ2-5; 7 positions match TRBD2. The trim removed 3 bases at V and 3 bases at J, leaving 4 bases unmatched. CDR1 is MDHEN and CDR2 is SYDVKM in the germline V gene. CDR3 size: 14 residues. CDR3 sequence reads: CASSFTGTKETQYF. CDR3 sequence (DNA): TGTGCCAGCAGTTTCACTGGGACTAAAGAGACCCAGTACTTC.

The chain uses TRBV7-9 and TRBJ1-6; D may be TRBD1 (5 bases). Germline V CDR1 and CDR2: SEHNR, FQNEAQ (reference sequence). This CDR3 is 16 amino acids long. Deletions cut 0 bases from V and 10 bases from J, with 16 bases between. The CDR3 loop is CASSLAQGRVGSPLHF. As DNA, the CDR3 is TGTGCCAGCAGCTTAGCGCAGGGCAGGGTCGGCTCACCCCTCCACTTT.